A selection of T cell receptor beta chains follows, all from one sample in a study of T cell clones after liver transplantation. The data were produced by immunoSEQ multiplex PCR, yet TCRdb's version contains in-frame clones alone and is incomplete. The data show tens of thousands of clones, around four fifths seen once. The source material was CD4+ T cells from blood, sampled at the 22-month timepoint. These receptor sequences come from a human patient who received a liver transplant. A subset of T cells may come from the graft donor. Each CDR3 is given with its conserved first and last residue. D genes are given only for firm matches. The size field is filled for only some rows; it gives once, few, many or a size class.

clone size	V gene	D gene	J gene	CDR3 protein	CDR3 DNA
NA	TRBV19	TRBD1	TRBJ2-1	CASKPGDRGYNEQFF	TGTGCCAGTAAACCCGGGGACAGGGGCTACAATGAGCAGTTCTTC
NA	TRBV28	NA	TRBJ2-3	CASSLGAPDTQYF	TGTGCCAGCAGTCTAGGAGCCCCAGATACGCAGTATTTT
NA	TRBV16	NA	TRBJ2-7	CASSPDPRGAGYEQYF	TGTGCCAGCAGCCCCGACCCGAGGGGGGCAGGCTACGAGCAGTACTTC
once	TRBV6-1	TRBD1	TRBJ1-1	CASSEESRVRGRRTEAFF	TGTGCCAGCAGTGAAGAATCGCGGGTCAGGGGGCGGCGGACTGAAGCTTTCTTT
NA	TRBV11-2	NA	TRBJ2-7	CASSLRGKNEQYF	TGTGCCAGCAGCTTGCGGGGAAAAAACGAGCAGTACTTC
NA	TRBV28	NA	TRBJ2-3	CASSLTRDTQYF	TGTGCCAGCAGCCTCACGCGGGATACGCAGTATTTT
NA	TRBV9	NA	TRBJ2-1	CASSASSATYNEQFF	TGTGCCAGCAGCGCCTCTAGCGCTACCTACAATGAGCAGTTCTTC
once	TRBV7-7	NA	TRBJ2-1	CASSLSTGREEQFF	TGTGCCAGCAGCCTCTCGACAGGGCGGGAGGAGCAGTTCTTC
NA	TRBV9	NA	TRBJ2-2	CASSPTTQGNGELFF	TGTGCCAGCAGCCCAACTACCCAGGGTAACGGGGAGCTGTTTTTT
NA	TRBV14	NA	TRBJ2-2	CASSQQQGTGELFF	TGTGCCAGCAGCCAACAGCAGGGCACCGGGGAGCTGTTTTTT
NA	TRBV5-4	NA	TRBJ2-5	CASSLKETQYF	TGTGCCAGCAGCTTGAAAGAGACCCAGTACTTC
NA	TRBV5-1	TRBD1	TRBJ2-3	CASSLSRGPKSTDTQYF	TGCGCCAGCAGCTTAAGCAGGGGGCCCAAATCCACAGATACGCAGTATTTT
NA	TRBV28	NA	TRBJ1-1	CASLIGGARGTEAFF	TGTGCCAGCCTTATAGGGGGGGCGCGGGGCACTGAAGCTTTCTTT
NA	TRBV15	TRBD2	TRBJ2-7	CATSMELAGFAQYF	TGTGCCACCAGCATGGAACTAGCGGGGTTTGCGCAGTACTTC
NA	TRBV7-2	NA	TRBJ1-6	CASSQGVFGSPLHF	TGTGCCAGCAGTCAAGGGGTGTTTGGTTCACCCCTCCACTTT
NA	TRBV27	NA	TRBJ2-5	CATSAGHQYGTQYF	TGTGCCACCTCGGCGGGACATCAGTATGGGACCCAGTACTTC
NA	TRBV5-1	NA	TRBJ2-6	CASSSHSNSGANVLTF	TGCGCCAGCAGCTCGCACAGTAACTCTGGGGCCAACGTCCTGACTTTC
once	TRBV7-8	NA	TRBJ2-3	CASSLKAASGTDTQYF	TGTGCCAGCAGCTTAAAGGCGGCATCCGGCACAGATACGCAGTATTTT
NA	TRBV5-1	TRBD1	TRBJ2-4	CASSGGGQGSGKNIQYF	TGCGCCAGCAGCGGAGGGGGACAGGGCAGTGGCAAAAACATTCAGTACTTC
NA	TRBV28	TRBD2	TRBJ2-1	CASSLQSGSSYNEQFF	TGTGCCAGCAGTTTGCAAAGCGGGAGCTCCTACAATGAGCAGTTCTTC
NA	TRBV5-1	NA	TRBJ1-2	CASSPGTGRSDYGYTF	TGCGCCAGCAGCCCTGGGACGGGGCGAAGCGACTATGGCTACACCTTC
once	TRBV28	NA	TRBJ1-2	CASSRDQSYGYTF	TGTGCCAGCAGCCGAGACCAAAGCTATGGCTACACCTTC
NA	TRBV27	NA	TRBJ1-1	CASSSSPLGNTEAFF	TGTGCCAGCAGTTCATCCCCCTTAGGGAACACTGAAGCTTTCTTT
NA	TRBV7-2	NA	TRBJ2-5	CASSSRVAANQETQYF	TGTGCCAGCAGCTCAAGAGTAGCAGCCAACCAAGAGACCCAGTACTTC
NA	TRBV6-5	NA	TRBJ1-4	CASSRGVPEKLFF	TGTGCCAGCAGTCGCGGGGTCCCTGAAAAACTGTTTTTT
NA	TRBV9	NA	TRBJ1-6	CASSARRDSPLHF	TGTGCCAGCAGCGCCCGCAGGGACTCACCCCTCCACTTT
once	TRBV10-3	TRBD2	TRBJ2-1	CAISDGAGEGHEQFF	TGTGCCATCAGTGACGGGGCGGGAGAAGGGCATGAGCAGTTCTTC
NA	TRBV7-9	TRBD1	TRBJ1-2	CASSPGTAYGYTF	TGTGCCAGCAGCCCGGGGACAGCCTATGGCTACACCTTC
NA	TRBV4-3	NA	TRBJ2-2	CASSQVSAPPNTGELFF	TGCGCCAGCAGCCAAGTTAGCGCCCCGCCTAACACCGGGGAGCTGTTTTTT
few	TRBV4-2	TRBD1	TRBJ1-5	CASSQDRDRENQPQHF	TGTGCCAGCAGCCAAGATAGGGACAGGGAAAATCAGCCCCAGCATTTT
NA	TRBV5-6	NA	TRBJ1-5	CASSEGGFSNQPQHF	TGTGCCAGCAGCGAGGGGGGGTTCAGCAATCAGCCCCAGCATTTT
NA	TRBV2	TRBD2	TRBJ2-5	CASSLAGGRQETQYF	TGTGCCAGCAGTTTAGCGGGGGGAAGGCAGGAGACCCAGTACTTC
NA	TRBV11-2	NA	TRBJ2-1	CASSPHNEQFF	TGTGCCAGCAGCCCTCACAATGAGCAGTTCTTC
NA	TRBV15	NA	TRBJ2-7	CATSREKGPYEQYF	TGTGCCACCAGCAGAGAAAAGGGTCCCTACGAGCAGTACTTC
NA	TRBV28	TRBD2	TRBJ2-7	CASTKGLAGVEQYF	TGTGCCAGCACCAAGGGACTAGCGGGAGTCGAGCAGTACTTC
NA	TRBV7-3	NA	TRBJ2-1	CASSALGGPYNEQFF	TGTGCCAGCTCGGCCCTCGGGGGTCCCTACAATGAGCAGTTCTTC
NA	TRBV4-1	TRBD1	TRBJ2-7	CASSQEGGGGLYEQYF	TGCGCCAGCAGCCAAGAAGGGGGCGGCGGTTTGTACGAGCAGTACTTC
NA	TRBV7-9	NA	TRBJ1-2	CASSLGGDGYTF	TGTGCCAGCAGCTTAGGGGGAGACGGCTACACCTTC
NA	TRBV11-2	NA	TRBJ2-2	CASRHRGSANTGELFF	TGTGCCAGCAGGCATAGGGGTTCAGCGAACACCGGGGAGCTGTTTTTT
NA	TRBV25-1	TRBD1	TRBJ2-3	CASSGQGRDTQYF	TGTGCCAGCAGCGGACAGGGCCGGGATACGCAGTATTTT
NA	TRBV28	TRBD2	TRBJ2-7	CASSRPRTSGYEQYF	TGTGCCAGCAGCCGACCCAGGACTAGCGGCTACGAGCAGTACTTC
NA	TRBV28	NA	TRBJ2-4	CASSPPSGNIQYF	TGTGCCAGCAGTCCCCCATCAGGAAACATTCAGTACTTC
once	TRBV29-1	NA	TRBJ1-2	CSVESPRENGYTF	TGCAGCGTTGAATCGCCTAGGGAGAATGGCTACACCTTC
NA	TRBV7-2	TRBD2	TRBJ2-3	CASSSRTSGGTDTQYF	TGTGCCAGCAGCTCCCGGACTAGTGGGGGCACAGATACGCAGTATTTT
NA	TRBV21-1	NA	TRBJ1-4	CASSKDEKLFF	TGTGCCAGCAGCAAAGATGAAAAACTGTTTTTT
NA	TRBV7-9	TRBD1	TRBJ1-2	CASSRDRVDGYTF	TGTGCCAGCAGCAGAGACAGGGTCGATGGCTACACCTTC
NA	TRBV4-1	NA	TRBJ2-5	CASSQDPTSFETQYF	TGCGCCAGCAGCCAAGATCCCACTAGCTTTGAGACCCAGTACTTC
NA	TRBV27	NA	TRBJ1-1	CASSLQQGRGTEAFF	TGTGCCAGCAGTTTACAACAGGGACGAGGGACTGAAGCTTTCTTT
NA	TRBV7-3	TRBD1	TRBJ1-5	CASSPMGQGLRGNQPQHF	TGTGCCAGCAGCCCCATGGGACAGGGGCTACGGGGCAATCAGCCCCAGCATTTT
NA	TRBV6-1	TRBD1	TRBJ1-5	CASSEVGDRGYQPQHF	TGTGCCAGCAGTGAAGTCGGGGACAGGGGGTATCAGCCCCAGCATTTT
NA	TRBV20-1	NA	TRBJ2-5	CSVAREETQYF	TGCAGTGTCGCTAGAGAAGAGACCCAGTACTTC
once	TRBV2	TRBD1	TRBJ1-2	CASSVRQGDYGYTF	TGTGCCAGCAGTGTAAGACAGGGCGACTATGGCTACACCTTC
NA	TRBV20-1	NA	TRBJ1-1	CSAARAFF	TGCAGTGCTGCACGGGCTTTCTTT
NA	TRBV5-4	NA	TRBJ2-7	CASSPRAATSSYEQYF	TGTGCCAGCAGCCCTAGGGCGGCGACCAGCTCCTACGAGCAGTACTTC
NA	TRBV11-3	TRBD2	TRBJ2-3	CASSQGRAGETDTQYF	TGTGCCAGCAGCCAAGGGAGGGCTGGTGAGACAGATACGCAGTATTTT
NA	TRBV14	TRBD1	TRBJ2-3	CASSQDRQITQYF	TGTGCCAGCAGCCAGGACAGGCAAATAACGCAGTATTTT
NA	TRBV25-1	TRBD1	TRBJ1-2	CASSPGDRVDYGYTF	TGTGCCAGCAGTCCTGGGGACAGGGTGGACTATGGCTACACCTTC
NA	TRBV2	NA	TRBJ2-3	CASSPAGGGGIDTQYF	TGTGCCAGCAGCCCCGCTGGTGGAGGAGGTATAGATACGCAGTATTTT
NA	TRBV7-3	NA	TRBJ2-2	CASSLISGITGELFF	TGTGCCAGCAGCTTAATCTCGGGGATCACCGGGGAGCTGTTTTTT
NA	TRBV9	NA	TRBJ1-2	CASSPRQDNYGYTF	TGTGCCAGCAGCCCTAGACAGGACAACTATGGCTACACCTTC